This is a list of T cell receptor beta chains from one sample in a study of blood T cell repertoires in COVID-19. This table comes from immunoSEQ multiplex PCR, and its TCRdb copy is limited to in-frame clones, with some not included. The repertoire has 350,000 to 450,000 clones, approximately 90% of them found once; the top ten carry around 1.5%. The sequenced sample was PBMCs or T cells enriched from blood (not recorded which). These receptors were taken from a woman between 18 and 30 years old who had been exposed to COVID-19. Each CDR3 is given with its conserved first and last residue. Each record gives: J gene, clone size, D gene, V gene, CDR3 DNA, CDR3 protein. A D gene is named only where the DNA matches it firmly. Where a row states a size, it is once, few, many or the class of an expanded clone; other rows omit it.

J gene: TRBJ2-7; clone size: .; D gene: .; V gene: TRBV5-1; CDR3 DNA: TGCGCCAGCAGCACAATCCGGGGAACAGTAGACGAGCAGTACTTC; CDR3 protein: CASSTIRGTVDEQYF
J gene: TRBJ2-1; clone size: .; D gene: TRBD1; V gene: TRBV15; CDR3 DNA: TGTGCCACAACAGGGGGGTCTGGGAATGAGCAGTTCTTC; CDR3 protein: CATTGGSGNEQFF
J gene: TRBJ2-2; clone size: .; D gene: .; V gene: TRBV27; CDR3 DNA: TGTGCCAGCCTAGGAGGCGGGGAGCTGTTTTTT; CDR3 protein: CASLGGGELFF
J gene: TRBJ2-6; clone size: .; D gene: TRBD1; V gene: TRBV6-6; CDR3 DNA: TGTGCCAGCAGTCGGACAGGGGTCCAATCCTCTGGGGCCAACGTCCTGACTTTC; CDR3 protein: CASSRTGVQSSGANVLTF
J gene: TRBJ1-5; clone size: .; D gene: .; V gene: TRBV15; CDR3 DNA: TGTGCCACCAGCAGATCGACGGGTTATAGCAATCAGCCCCAGCATTTT; CDR3 protein: CATSRSTGYSNQPQHF
J gene: TRBJ1-5; clone size: .; D gene: .; V gene: TRBV7-2; CDR3 DNA: TGTGCCAGCAGCCCCCAGGGTGGCAATCAGCCCCAGCATTTT; CDR3 protein: CASSPQGGNQPQHF
J gene: TRBJ2-7; clone size: .; D gene: TRBD1; V gene: TRBV28; CDR3 DNA: TGTGCCAGCGGCTCTGGCGGGACAGGGGGATACGAGCAGTACTTC; CDR3 protein: CASGSGGTGGYEQYF
J gene: TRBJ2-3; clone size: .; D gene: TRBD2; V gene: TRBV5-4; CDR3 DNA: TGTGCCAGCAGCTTGCCTAGCGGCGACACAGATACGCAGTATTTT; CDR3 protein: CASSLPSGDTDTQYF
J gene: TRBJ2-3; clone size: .; D gene: .; V gene: TRBV18; CDR3 DNA: TGTGCCAGCTCACCCTCCAGGGGAGGGGGGGGCTGGGCAGATACGCAGTATTTT; CDR3 protein: CASSPSRGGGGWADTQYF
J gene: TRBJ2-1; clone size: few; D gene: TRBD2; V gene: TRBV28; CDR3 DNA: TGTGCCAGCAGTTTAGTAGGACTAGCGGAATACAATGAGCAGTTCTTC; CDR3 protein: CASSLVGLAEYNEQFF
J gene: TRBJ2-1; clone size: .; D gene: TRBD2; V gene: TRBV11-2; CDR3 DNA: TGTGCCAGCAGCCTCCGCAGCGGGGGCGAAGCCTACAATGAGCAGTTCTTC; CDR3 protein: CASSLRSGGEAYNEQFF
J gene: TRBJ1-2; clone size: .; D gene: .; V gene: TRBV3-1/TRBV3-2; CDR3 DNA: TGTGCCAGCAGGGCACAGGGACGTGGTGGCTACACCTTC; CDR3 protein: CASRAQGRGGYTF
J gene: TRBJ1-6; clone size: .; D gene: .; V gene: TRBV19; CDR3 DNA: TGTGCCAGTAGTATACAGGAATCCTATAATTCACCCCTCCACTTT; CDR3 protein: CASSIQESYNSPLHF
J gene: TRBJ2-7; clone size: .; D gene: TRBD2; V gene: TRBV28; CDR3 DNA: TGTGCCAGCAGTGCCCCTGGACTAGCGGCACAGTACGAGCAGTACTTC; CDR3 protein: CASSAPGLAAQYEQYF
J gene: TRBJ2-5; clone size: .; D gene: .; V gene: TRBV7-2; CDR3 DNA: TGTGCCAGCAGCCTACAGGGATGGCAAGAGACCCAGTACTTC; CDR3 protein: CASSLQGWQETQYF
J gene: TRBJ2-1; clone size: .; D gene: .; V gene: TRBV15; CDR3 DNA: TGTGCCACCAGCAGCCGAGCGTCGGGCTACAATGAGCAGTTCTTC; CDR3 protein: CATSSRASGYNEQFF
J gene: TRBJ1-4; clone size: few; D gene: .; V gene: TRBV28; CDR3 DNA: TGTGCCGGAAGTCGAGCGGGGCTCGAAAAACTGTTTTTT; CDR3 protein: CAGSRAGLEKLFF
J gene: TRBJ2-5; clone size: .; D gene: .; V gene: TRBV18; CDR3 DNA: TGTGCCAGCTCACCGAGAAAAAATCAAGACATCCAAGAGACCCAGTACTTC; CDR3 protein: CASSPRKNQDIQETQYF
J gene: TRBJ2-2; clone size: .; D gene: TRBD1; V gene: TRBV5-4; CDR3 DNA: TGTGCCAGCAGCTTGGCCGGAGGGGGACAGGGGTACACCGGGGAGCTGTTTTTT; CDR3 protein: CASSLAGGGQGYTGELFF
J gene: TRBJ1-6; clone size: .; D gene: .; V gene: TRBV27; CDR3 DNA: TGTGCCAGCAGTTTATCAAACAGAAATTCACCCCTCCACTTT; CDR3 protein: CASSLSNRNSPLHF
J gene: TRBJ1-1; clone size: .; D gene: TRBD1; V gene: TRBV28; CDR3 DNA: TGTGCCAGCTACCCTAGTGGGACAGGGGGGCGAACTGAAGCTTTCTTT; CDR3 protein: CASYPSGTGGRTEAFF
J gene: TRBJ1-1; clone size: .; D gene: .; V gene: TRBV6-5; CDR3 DNA: TGTGCCAGCACCCATAACATTAGGTGGGCGGGTGAAGCTTTCTTT; CDR3 protein: CASTHNIRWAGEAFF
J gene: TRBJ2-3; clone size: .; D gene: .; V gene: TRBV4-2; CDR3 DNA: TGTGCCAGCAGCCAAGCCTTTGCCGGGACACCAACCACAGATACGCAGTATTTT; CDR3 protein: CASSQAFAGTPTTDTQYF